This is a list of T cell receptor beta chains from one sample in a study of cytomegalovirus exposure and HLA in healthy donors. Method: immunoSEQ multiplex PCR; TCRdb's copy keeps in-frame clones and lacks some. The sample has roughly 100,000 clones, roughly 15% seen once. Input material: PBMCs. The receptors were gathered from a female donor in good health and CMV-seronegative. The CDR3 runs from the conserved cysteine through the conserved F or W. Fields, in order: J gene, clone size, D gene, V gene, CDR3 protein, CDR3 DNA. The D gene is left open where the match is weak. Clone size is not always given. Where it is, it says once, few, many or a class for expanded clones.

TRBJ2-5,few,-,TRBV5-4,CASSLASRETQYF,TGTGCCAGCAGCTTGGCTAGCAGGGAGACCCAGTACTTC
TRBJ2-3,-,-,TRBV4-1,CASSQEGLRTDTQYF,TGCGCCAGCAGCCAAGAGGGGCTACGCACAGATACGCAGTATTTT
TRBJ1-2,-,TRBD1,TRBV7-2,CASSLVGSPTGTNYGYTF,TGTGCCAGCAGCTTAGTGGGAAGCCCGACAGGGACTAACTATGGCTACACCTTC
TRBJ2-7,-,-,TRBV4-1,CASSQVLTRRVRTYEQNF,TGCGCCAGCAGCCAAGTTTTGACCCGCAGGGTGCGGACCTACGAGCAGAACTTC
TRBJ1-4,few,-,TRBV15,CATSRDRAGANEKLFF,TGTGCCACCAGCAGAGATCGGGCAGGGGCTAATGAAAAACTGTTTTTT
TRBJ1-5,few,-,TRBV6-6,CASSSAGLSSNQPQHF,TGTGCCAGCAGTTCCGCCGGACTCTCTAGCAATCAGCCCCAGCATTTT
TRBJ2-7,-,-,TRBV27,CASSLQDYEQYF,TGTGCCAGCAGTTTGCAGGACTACGAGCAGTACTTC
TRBJ1-1,few,-,TRBV6-5,CASSYSYGGTEAFF,TGTGCCAGCAGTTACTCGTACGGGGGGACTGAAGCTTTCTTT
TRBJ2-7,-,TRBD2,TRBV28,CASSVPSGSGSYEQYF,TGTGCCAGCAGTGTCCCAAGCGGGAGTGGGTCCTACGAGCAGTACTTC
TRBJ2-1,-,TRBD2,TRBV7-9,CASSLAVSGSYNEQFF,TGTGCCAGCAGCTTAGCGGTTAGCGGGTCATACAATGAGCAGTTCTTC
TRBJ2-1,-,TRBD1,TRBV19,CASSGQASGSEQFF,TGTGCCAGTAGTGGACAGGCGTCCGGTAGTGAGCAGTTCTTC
TRBJ1-1,few,-,TRBV29-1,CSGMTGGLTEAFF,TGCAGCGGGATGACAGGTGGCTTAACTGAAGCTTTCTTT
TRBJ1-2,few,-,TRBV5-1,CASSFASGDYGYTF,TGCGCCAGCAGCTTCGCTTCAGGGGACTATGGCTACACCTTC
TRBJ2-3,-,TRBD2,TRBV7-9,CASSETSGGAGRTDTQYF,TGTGCCAGCAGCGAGACTAGCGGGGGGGCCGGTCGCACAGATACGCAGTATTTT
TRBJ2-3,-,TRBD1,TRBV2,CARTGGSDTQYF,TGTGCCAGGACAGGGGGCTCAGATACGCAGTATTTT
TRBJ2-5,-,TRBD2,TRBV19,CASSRASGAQETQYF,TGTGCCAGTAGTAGGGCTAGCGGGGCCCAAGAGACCCAGTACTTC
TRBJ2-7,-,-,TRBV18,CASSPPGLSEQYF,TGTGCCAGCTCACCTCCAGGGTTGAGCGAGCAGTACTTC
TRBJ2-7,few,-,TRBV4-3,CASSPQLYGSEPYEQYF,TGCGCCAGCAGCCCCCAGCTATACGGGTCTGAGCCCTACGAGCAGTACTTC
TRBJ2-5,-,TRBD2,TRBV7-6,CASSSRAGGTQYF,TGTGCCAGCAGCTCCCGGGCGGGGGGGACCCAGTACTTC
TRBJ1-2,few,-,TRBV29-1,CSVVPVRGGLANYGYTF,TGCAGCGTTGTGCCTGTCCGCGGCGGCCTAGCTAACTATGGCTACACCTTC
TRBJ1-1,few,TRBD1,TRBV28,CASSGDSLNTEAFF,TGTGCCAGCAGTGGGGACAGCTTGAACACTGAAGCTTTCTTT
TRBJ2-3,few,-,TRBV7-2,CASSLGLGQSTDTQYF,TGTGCCAGCAGCTTGGGCCTGGGGCAGTCCACAGATACGCAGTATTTT
TRBJ2-2,few,TRBD1,TRBV12-5,CASGPRGDRGSTGELFF,TGTGCTAGTGGCCCCAGGGGCGACAGGGGGAGCACCGGGGAGCTGTTTTTT
TRBJ1-5,-,TRBD1,TRBV10-3,CATRDGQAHQPQHF,TGTGCCACCCGGGATGGACAGGCACATCAGCCCCAGCATTTT
TRBJ1-2,few,-,TRBV4-3,CASSQTTGIPLGFTF,TGCGCCAGCAGTCAGACGACAGGAATCCCCCTCGGGTTCACCTTC
TRBJ2-1,-,TRBD1,TRBV18,CASSHRDRGSSYNEQFF,TGTGCCAGCTCCCACCGAGACAGGGGTTCCTCTTACAATGAGCAGTTCTTC
TRBJ2-5,few,-,TRBV20-1,CSASSRETQYF,TGCAGTGCTAGTTCGCGGGAGACCCAGTACTTC
TRBJ1-5,-,-,TRBV27,CASSSSRVSQPQHF,TGTGCCAGCAGTTCGAGCAGGGTGAGTCAGCCCCAGCATTTT
TRBJ1-5,few,TRBD1,TRBV4-3,CASSQGYRGLQPQHF,TGCGCCAGCAGCCAAGGATACAGGGGGCTTCAGCCCCAGCATTTT
TRBJ2-3,-,TRBD2,TRBV30,CAWSAGSTDTQYF,TGTGCCTGGTCAGCGGGGAGCACAGATACGCAGTATTTT
TRBJ2-7,few,-,TRBV5-6,CASSGLGAVYEQYF,TGTGCCAGCAGCGGGTTGGGAGCGGTCTACGAGCAGTACTTC
TRBJ1-2,-,-,TRBV9,CASSVEQGVTNYGYTF,TGTGCCAGCAGCGTAGAACAGGGCGTCACTAACTATGGCTACACCTTC
TRBJ2-7,few,-,TRBV5-1,CASSLRQGSDEQYF,TGCGCCAGCAGCTTGAGGCAGGGGTCCGACGAGCAGTACTTC
TRBJ2-1,few,-,TRBV6-4,CASSDSSDHNEQFF,TGTGCCAGCAGTGACTCTAGCGACCACAATGAGCAGTTCTTC
TRBJ2-3,-,TRBD1,TRBV9,CASSAEQGAATDTQYF,TGTGCCAGCAGCGCCGAACAGGGGGCTGCCACAGATACGCAGTATTTT
TRBJ2-3,few,TRBD1,TRBV19,CASSIRGNTDTQYF,TGTGCCAGTAGTATCAGGGGGAACACAGATACGCAGTATTTT
TRBJ2-7,few,-,TRBV2,CASSEAGRVNEQYF,TGTGCCAGCAGTGAAGCGGGCAGGGTAAACGAGCAGTACTTC
TRBJ1-1,few,-,TRBV9,CASGGVNTEAFF,TGTGCCAGCGGGGGGGTGAACACTGAAGCTTTCTTT
TRBJ1-5,-,-,TRBV5-7,CGRGRRVGNYSNQPQHF,TGTGGGCGGGGGAGAAGAGTCGGAAATTATAGCAATCAGCCCCAGCATTTT
TRBJ2-5,few,TRBD2,TRBV7-2,CASSLLAGARTIIETQYF,TGTGCCAGCAGCTTATTAGCGGGAGCCCGAACGATAATAGAGACCCAGTACTTC
TRBJ1-2,-,TRBD1,TRBV11-2,CASSGGTGGYDGYTF,TGTGCCAGCAGCGGCGGGACAGGGGGTTATGATGGCTACACCTTC
TRBJ1-1,-,-,TRBV4-2,CASSQDPGLPEAFF,TGTGCCAGCAGCCAAGACCCGGGACTACCCGAAGCTTTCTTT
TRBJ2-7,few,TRBD1,TRBV5-4,CASSAQGVREQYF,TGTGCCAGCAGCGCTCAGGGGGTGCGCGAGCAGTACTTC
TRBJ2-3,-,TRBD2,TRBV9,CASSSGGSWGTDTQYF,TGTGCCAGCAGCTCCGGCGGGAGTTGGGGCACAGATACGCAGTATTTT
TRBJ2-5,-,-,TRBV18,CASSRRETQYF,TGTGCCAGCTCACGGAGAGAGACCCAGTACTTC
TRBJ1-5,few,TRBD1,TRBV4-1,CASSQDFSGTGYQPQHF,TGCGCCAGCAGCCAAGATTTTTCCGGGACAGGATATCAGCCCCAGCATTTT
TRBJ2-7,-,-,TRBV6-6,CASSYRGGYEQYF,TGTGCCAGCAGTTACAGGGGGGGCTACGAGCAGTACTTC
TRBJ1-1,-,-,TRBV19,CASPPNPMTGNTEAFF,TGTGCCAGTCCCCCAAATCCTATGACGGGGAACACTGAAGCTTTCTTT
TRBJ2-1,-,TRBD1,TRBV5-1,CASSRDRGEDEQFF,TGCGCCAGCAGTCGGGACAGGGGAGAAGACGAGCAGTTCTTC
TRBJ2-7,-,TRBD2,TRBV9,CASSASGAHSYEQYF,TGTGCCAGCAGCGCCAGCGGGGCCCACTCCTACGAGCAGTACTTC
TRBJ2-7,few,-,TRBV4-1,CASSQDHPTGISYEQYF,TGCGCCAGCAGCCAAGATCACCCGACGGGTATCTCCTACGAGCAGTACTTC
TRBJ2-7,-,-,TRBV5-6,CASSLGGEQYF,TGTGCCAGCAGCCTGGGCGGAGAGCAGTACTTC
TRBJ2-5,-,-,TRBV7-9,CASSFKRVLTETQYF,TGTGCCAGCAGCTTTAAGCGGGTCCTTACGGAGACCCAGTACTTC
TRBJ1-5,few,TRBD1,TRBV4-1,CASSQVPRGINQPQHF,TGCGCCAGCAGCCAAGTCCCCAGGGGGATCAATCAGCCCCAGCATTTT
TRBJ1-6,few,-,TRBV5-6,CASSLQGWESPLHF,TGTGCCAGCAGCTTACAGGGATGGGAATCACCCCTCCACTTT
TRBJ2-1,-,-,TRBV9,CASSLRQATNNEQFF,TGTGCCAGCAGCCTTCGACAGGCCACAAACAATGAGCAGTTCTTC
TRBJ1-2,-,-,TRBV4-3,CASSQVSPRDGYTF,TGCGCCAGCAGCCAAGTTAGTCCCAGGGATGGCTACACCTTC
TRBJ2-3,once,TRBD2,TRBV2,CASSEDAGDPTDTQYF,TGTGCCAGCAGTGAAGATGCGGGGGACCCTACAGATACGCAGTATTTT